This TCR beta chain derives from a study of OX40 agonist ivuxolimab in advanced cancers. Across the whole study: Patients in dose escalation had liver, melanoma, kidney or head and neck cancers. Of the participants, 40% had some prior anti-PD-1, anti-PD-L1 or anti-CTLA-4 therapy, which was allowed. Age averaged around 58 years (range roughly 23 to 79), and 82.7% were male.

Here immunoSEQ multiplex PCR was the method, and the copy in TCRdb shows in-frame clones only, minus some. The sample shows about 62,000 clones, approximately 92% of them seen only once. The germline gives CDR1 MNHEY, CDR2 SMNVEV (reference sequence). The CDR3 runs 17 residues. The V and J ends lost 8 bases and 3 bases respectively, with 23 bases between them. The sequence derives from an adult with an advanced solid tumor such as melanoma, head and neck, liver or kidney cancer. The sequencing here drew on CD4+ or CD8+ T cells sorted from blood, taken in a trial of the OX40 agonist ivuxolimab. This chain links TRBV27 with TRBJ2-1, with a weak D call TRBD2 (7 bases). The CDR3 spells CASRALFGRGSYNEQFF. The CDR3 nucleotides read TGTGCCAGCCGGGCTTTGTTTGGGAGGGGGAGCTACAATGAGCAGTTCTTC.